Below, 3 T cell receptor beta chains from the same sample are listed, as sequenced in a study of response to subunit inactivated influenza vaccine. Via MiXCR, TCRdb re-called the RT-PCR reads, giving one row per CDR3 protein. The sample gives about 570,000 distinct CDR3 sequences, 11% of which show up once; approximately 10% is in the top ten. This sample was also put to use in a study of T cells expressing NK-cell markers. This second study says: 5'RACE template switching with UMIs generated TCR beta cDNA.

The sample was PBMCs from blood, taken on the day of vaccination. The source of these receptors is a middle-aged man who received an inactivated influenza vaccine.

This clonotype showed up just a few times. The V gene is TRBV29-1, the J gene TRBJ2-1; TRBD2 matches 7 bases. In germline, CDR1 is SQVTM, CDR2 ANQGSEA. CDR3 length: 16 residues. V lost 7 bases to trimming and J lost 7 bases; unmatched junction nucleotides: 19. CDR3 sequence: CSGGGTNGFDGNEQFF. The CDR3 coding sequence is TGCAGCGGGGGGGGAACTAACGGGTTCGATGGAAATGAGCAGTTCTTC.

This clonotype was seen a handful of times. The chain uses TRBV20-1 and TRBJ1-2; D is unresolved. CDR3 length: 13 residues. Trimming cost V 5 bases and J 2 bases, with 12 bases left between them. Germline lookup yields CDR1 DFQATT and CDR2 SNEGSKA (reference sequence). Here the CDR3 DNA reads TGCAGTGCTCACTTTGGGCTCAACTATGGCTACACCTTC. Its translation: CSAHFGLNYGYTF.

This clonotype turned up a few times. This sequence joins TRBV4-1 and TRBJ1-2; tentative D call: TRBD1 (6 bases). CDR3 length: 14 residues. CDR1 and CDR2 from the germline V gene are MGHRA and YSYEKL. Deletions cut 0 bases from V and 6 bases from J, with 11 bases between. The CDR3 is CASSQEYRDHGYTF. CDR3 DNA sequence: TGCGCCAGCAGCCAAGAATACAGGGACCATGGCTACACCTTC.